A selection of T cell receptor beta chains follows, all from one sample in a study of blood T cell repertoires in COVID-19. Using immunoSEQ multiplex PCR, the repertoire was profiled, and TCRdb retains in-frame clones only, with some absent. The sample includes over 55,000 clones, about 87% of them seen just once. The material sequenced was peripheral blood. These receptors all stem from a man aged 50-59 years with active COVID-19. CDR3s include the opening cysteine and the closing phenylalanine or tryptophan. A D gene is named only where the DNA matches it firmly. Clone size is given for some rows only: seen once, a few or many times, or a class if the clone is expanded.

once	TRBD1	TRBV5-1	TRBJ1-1	TGCGCCAGCAGCCCCGGGACAGTCATACCTGAAGCTTTCTTT	CASSPGTVIPEAFF
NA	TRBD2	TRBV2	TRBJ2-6	TGTGCCGGGGGGGTCGAATCCGGGGCCAACGTCCTGACTTTC	CAGGVESGANVLTF
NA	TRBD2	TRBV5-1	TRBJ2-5	TGCGCCAGCAGCGCTGGGGCTAGCGGGATTCAAGAGACCCAGTACTTC	CASSAGASGIQETQYF
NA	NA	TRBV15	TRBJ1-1	TGTGCCACCAGCGGCAGAGGGTTGGTTGTGACTGAAGCTTTCTTT	CATSGRGLVVTEAFF
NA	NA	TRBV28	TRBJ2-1	TGTGCCAGCAGTTTACCGCTAGCGACCTCCTACAATGAGCAGTTCTTC	CASSLPLATSYNEQFF
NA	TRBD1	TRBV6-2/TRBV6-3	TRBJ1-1	TGTGCCAGCAGTTACCCCAAACTCTTGACAGGGACGAGGACCTTGGGCACTGAAGCTTTCTTT	CASSYPKLLTGTRTLGTEAFF
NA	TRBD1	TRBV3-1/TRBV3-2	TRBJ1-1	TGTGCCAGCAGCCACAGGGGGCATGGCACTGAAGCTTTCTTT	CASSHRGHGTEAFF
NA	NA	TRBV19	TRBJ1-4	TGTGCCAGTAGTAACAGGGCTGGCAATGAAAAACTGTTTTTT	CASSNRAGNEKLFF
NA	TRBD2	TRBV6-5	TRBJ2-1	TGTGCCAGCAGTTACGCGACTAGCGGAAACTACAATGAGCAGTTCTTC	CASSYATSGNYNEQFF
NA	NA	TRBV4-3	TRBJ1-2	TGCGCCAGCAGCCAAACCAACACAAATAACTATGGCTACACCTTC	CASSQTNTNNYGYTF
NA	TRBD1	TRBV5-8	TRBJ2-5	TGTGCCAGCAGCTCGGACAGGGCCTATCAAGAGACCCAGTACTTC	CASSSDRAYQETQYF
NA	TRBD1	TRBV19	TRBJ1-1	TGTGCCAGTAGGGCGACAGGGGGTGGCACTGAAGCTTTCTTT	CASRATGGGTEAFF
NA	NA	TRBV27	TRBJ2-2	TGTGCCAGCAGTTTGGTGGGGGGGCGCGCTTCTTACACCGGGGAGCTGTTTTTT	CASSLVGGRASYTGELFF
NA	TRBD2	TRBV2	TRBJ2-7	TGTGCCAGCAGCCCCCCGGGACTAGCAGGCGAGCAGTACTTC	CASSPPGLAGEQYF
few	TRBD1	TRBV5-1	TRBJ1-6	TGCGCCAGCAGCCAATACAGGGGGGGGAATTCACCCCTCCACTTT	CASSQYRGGNSPLHF
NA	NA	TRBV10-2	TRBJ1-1	TGCGCCACCCTTGTGGGGGCAGGGGCTGAAGCTTTCTTT	CATLVGAGAEAFF
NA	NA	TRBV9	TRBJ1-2	TGTGCCAGCAGCGTAGGGAGTGGAGGGGCGGTGAACTATGGCTACACCTTC	CASSVGSGGAVNYGYTF
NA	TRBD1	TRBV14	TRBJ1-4	TGTGCCAGCAGCCACATAGGGGCAGGGGGCGCCGGCAATGAAAAACTGTTTTTT	CASSHIGAGGAGNEKLFF
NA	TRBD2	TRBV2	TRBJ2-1	TGTGCCAGCAGTGAGTTTAGCGGGGGAGCGCAGTTCTTC	CASSEFSGGAQFF
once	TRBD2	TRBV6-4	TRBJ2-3	TGTGCCAGCAGTGACGGGGATGAGGGAGGGCCCTGGGTATGTACGCAGTATTTT	CASSDGDEGGPWVCTQYF
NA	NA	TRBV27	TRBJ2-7	TGTGCCAGCAGTCCGGACAGCGCGACTACGTACTTTATACGATTC	CASSPDSATTYFIRF
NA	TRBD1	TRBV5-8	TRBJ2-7	TGTGCCAGCAGTTTTCGGACAGGGCAGTACGAGCAGTACTTC	CASSFRTGQYEQYF
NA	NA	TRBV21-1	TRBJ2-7	TGTGCCAGCAGCAAAGGCTTGGGGACTAGCGGGGTTAGAGGGAACTACGAGCAGTACTTC	CASSKGLGTSGVRGNYEQYF
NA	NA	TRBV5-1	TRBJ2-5	TGCGCCAGCAGCCTATACGACAGACAAGAGACCCAGTACTTC	CASSLYDRQETQYF
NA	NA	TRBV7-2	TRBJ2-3	TGTGCCAGCAGCCCTGGCAGGGGCGCTAGCACAGATACGCAGTATTTT	CASSPGRGASTDTQYF
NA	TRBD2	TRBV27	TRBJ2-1	TGTGCCAGCAGTCTACTGGGACTAGTAGTTAATGAGCAGTTCTTC	CASSLLGLVVNEQFF
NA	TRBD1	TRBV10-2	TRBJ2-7	TGCGCCAGCAACGGACAGGGTCTCTACGAGCAGTACTTC	CASNGQGLYEQYF
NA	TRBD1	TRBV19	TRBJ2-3	TGTGCCAGTAGTATGTTACAGGGGGTCACAGATACGCAGTATTTT	CASSMLQGVTDTQYF
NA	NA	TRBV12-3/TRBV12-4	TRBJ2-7	TGTGCCAGCAGTTTGACACCCTTCGTCGAGCAGTACTTC	CASSLTPFVEQYF
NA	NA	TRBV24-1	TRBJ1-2	TGTGCCACCAGTGACGGGGTCTATGGCTACACCTTC	CATSDGVYGYTF
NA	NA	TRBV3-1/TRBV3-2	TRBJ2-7	TGTGCCAGCAGCCGAATCAATTTCGGTAACTACGAGCAGTACTTC	CASSRINFGNYEQYF
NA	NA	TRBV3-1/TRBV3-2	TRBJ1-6	TGTGCCAGCAGCCAAGGGAGCTTTAATTCACCCCTCCACTTT	CASSQGSFNSPLHF
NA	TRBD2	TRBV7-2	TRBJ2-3	TGTGCCAGCAGCTTCGACCGACTAGCGGGAGGTGGAGTGCAGTATTTT	CASSFDRLAGGGVQYF
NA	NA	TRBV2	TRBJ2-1	TGTGCCAGCGGCCTGGCTCGCTCCTACAATGAGCAGTTCTTC	CASGLARSYNEQFF
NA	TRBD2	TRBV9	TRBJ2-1	TGTGCCAGCAGCGTAAATTCCGGGGGGGACCACAATGAGCAGTTCTTC	CASSVNSGGDHNEQFF
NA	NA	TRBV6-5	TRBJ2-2	TGTGCCAGCAGTTCGCCGGGACAAAACACCGGGGAGCTGTTTTTT	CASSSPGQNTGELFF
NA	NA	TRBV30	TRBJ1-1	TGTGCCTGGAGTCTCCAGGTTACTGAAGCTTTCTTT	CAWSLQVTEAFF
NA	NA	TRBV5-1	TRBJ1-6	TGCGCCAGCACGCCAGATATGACAGATAATTCACCCCTCCACTTT	CASTPDMTDNSPLHF
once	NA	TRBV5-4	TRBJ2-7	TGTGCCAGCAGCACTGGATTGACAGATGGATACGAACAGTACTTC	CASSTGLTDGYEQYF
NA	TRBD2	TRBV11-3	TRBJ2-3	TGTGCCAGCAGCTTTTCGGCGGGAGTGGCAGATACGCAGTATTTT	CASSFSAGVADTQYF
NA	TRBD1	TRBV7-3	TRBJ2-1	TGTGCCAGCAGCCAGGACAGGGGCTACAATGAGCAGTTCTTC	CASSQDRGYNEQFF
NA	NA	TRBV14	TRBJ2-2	TGTGCCAGCAGCCAACTGAGACACCTAGCCCACACCGGGGAGCTGTTTTTT	CASSQLRHLAHTGELFF
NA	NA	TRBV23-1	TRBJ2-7	TGCGCCAGCGGTCCCGGAGGGCGGGAAGCTTACGAGCAGTACTTC	CASGPGGREAYEQYF